The rows below give T cell receptor beta chains drawn from one sample of a study of blood T cell repertoires in COVID-19. Produced via immunoSEQ multiplex PCR; TCRdb's table is partial and in-frame only. The data hold about 260,000 clones, with roughly 84% observed a single time. Material for sequencing was peripheral blood. Receptor source: a woman in her forties who had recovered from COVID-19. The CDR3 runs from the conserved cysteine through the conserved F or W. A D gene is named only where the DNA matches it firmly. Clone size, where shown, is once, few, many, or a class for clones that have expanded.

TRBV27	.	TRBJ1-2	.	CASSYLQGYGYTF	TGTGCCAGCAGTTACTTACAGGGTTATGGCTACACCTTC
TRBV9	.	TRBJ1-5	.	CASSVDMDQPQHF	TGTGCCAGCAGCGTAGACATGGATCAGCCCCAGCATTTT
TRBV6-5	.	TRBJ1-2	.	CASSSGYGYTF	TGTGCCAGCAGTTCAGGGTATGGCTACACCTTC
TRBV6-4	TRBD2	TRBJ2-1	.	CASSDNSGGYNEQFF	TGTGCCAGCAGTGACAACAGCGGGGGTTACAATGAGCAGTTCTTC
TRBV6-5	.	TRBJ2-7	.	CASRTPGVPYEQYF	TGTGCCAGCAGAACCCCGGGAGTTCCCTACGAGCAGTACTTC
TRBV7-9	.	TRBJ1-1	.	CASSPWLRNTEAFF	TGTGCCAGCAGCCCCTGGCTCCGGAACACTGAAGCTTTCTTT
TRBV4-2	.	TRBJ1-1	.	CASSQAVRVNTEAFF	TGTGCCAGCAGCCAAGCGGTCAGGGTGAACACTGAAGCTTTCTTT
TRBV30	.	TRBJ1-6	.	CAWSVRQGTSPLHF	TGTGCCTGGAGTGTACGGCAGGGGACCTCACCCCTCCACTTT
TRBV11-2	TRBD2	TRBJ2-2	.	CASSPAGYTGELFF	TGTGCCAGCAGCCCAGCGGGGTACACCGGGGAGCTGTTTTTT
TRBV4-1	TRBD2	TRBJ2-7	few	CASRKGLAGGEQYF	TGCGCCAGCCGAAAAGGACTAGCGGGGGGCGAGCAGTACTTC
TRBV5-5	TRBD1	TRBJ1-4	.	CASSPNRGLGEKLFF	TGTGCCAGCAGCCCAAACAGGGGGCTAGGTGAAAAACTGTTTTTT
TRBV6-5	.	TRBJ1-3	.	CASTQGHSGNTIYF	TGTGCCAGCACCCAGGGCCACTCTGGAAACACCATATATTTT
TRBV5-1	TRBD2	TRBJ2-1	.	CASSLERGGYEQFF	TGCGCCAGCAGCTTGGAGCGGGGGGGATATGAGCAGTTCTTC
TRBV5-4	.	TRBJ1-4	.	CASSPSVSSTNEKLFF	TGTGCCAGCAGCCCTAGCGTATCGTCAACTAATGAAAAACTGTTTTTT
TRBV7-8	.	TRBJ1-4	.	CASSLVPSPNEKLFF	TGTGCCAGCAGCTTAGTCCCTTCTCCTAATGAAAAACTGTTTTTT
TRBV29-1	TRBD1	TRBJ2-7	.	CSVEKGDSSYEQYF	TGCAGCGTTGAAAAAGGGGACAGCTCCTACGAGCAGTACTTC
TRBV5-6	.	TRBJ1-4	.	CASARGTNEKLFF	TGTGCCAGTGCGCGGGGCACCAATGAAAAACTGTTTTTT
TRBV2	TRBD1	TRBJ1-1	.	CAIHRGSRTEAFF	TGTGCCATCCACAGGGGAAGTCGCACTGAAGCTTTCTTT
TRBV28	TRBD1	TRBJ1-2	.	CASRGTGGNYGYTF	TGTGCCAGCAGGGGGACAGGGGGCAACTATGGCTACACCTTC
TRBV7-9	.	TRBJ2-7	once	CASTQRGINEQYF	TGTGCCAGCACCCAGAGGGGGATCAACGAGCAGTACTTC
TRBV6-5	.	TRBJ1-2	.	CASPDRANYGYTF	TGTGCCAGCCCGGACAGAGCTAACTATGGCTACACCTTC
TRBV28	.	TRBJ1-4	once	CASSSQGLDEKLFF	TGTGCCAGCAGTTCCCAGGGCCTAGATGAAAAACTGTTTTTT
TRBV5-1	TRBD1	TRBJ1-6	.	CASSLLPLLRDRHNSPLHF	TGCGCCAGCAGCTTGCTGCCACTGCTCCGGGACAGACATAATTCACCCCTCCACTTT
TRBV24-1	TRBD1	TRBJ2-6	.	CATQDRAGANVLTF	TGTGCCACACAAGACAGGGCTGGGGCCAACGTCCTGACTTTC
TRBV5-1	.	TRBJ2-7	.	CASSYAPGDEQYF	TGCGCCAGCAGCTATGCCCCGGGGGATGAGCAGTACTTC
TRBV28	.	TRBJ1-4	.	CASSPSPGKGQNEKLFF	TGTGCCAGCAGTCCCTCCCCGGGAAAAGGACAGAATGAAAAACTGTTTTTT
TRBV19	TRBD1	TRBJ2-1	.	CASKGSTEGQGVRDEQFF	TGTGCCAGTAAGGGGTCGACCGAAGGACAGGGGGTTAGAGATGAGCAGTTCTTC
TRBV4-2	TRBD2	TRBJ2-1	.	CASSQDRAGEYNEQFF	TGTGCCAGCAGCCAAGATCGAGCGGGGGAGTACAATGAGCAGTTCTTC
TRBV5-1	.	TRBJ2-2	.	CASSLALAPAGELFF	TGCGCCAGCAGCTTGGCGCTAGCGCCCGCCGGGGAGCTGTTTTTT
TRBV5-4	.	TRBJ1-4	.	CASSPVPRDEKLFF	TGTGCCAGCAGCCCGGTCCCCCGGGATGAAAAACTGTTTTTT
TRBV3-1/TRBV3-2	.	TRBJ1-2	few	CASSQGGGAGYTF	TGTGCCAGCAGCCAAGGGGGAGGGGCTGGCTACACCTTC
TRBV5-1	.	TRBJ2-5	few	CASSAGRPSETQYF	TGCGCCAGCAGCGCGGGCCGACCCTCGGAGACCCAGTACTTC
TRBV3-1/TRBV3-2	.	TRBJ1-6	.	CASSQDRRGNSPLHF	TGTGCCAGCAGCCAAGATCGACGGGGTAATTCACCCCTCCACTTT
TRBV27	TRBD1	TRBJ1-1	.	CASSRMDREAEAFF	TGTGCCAGCAGTCGAATGGACAGGGAGGCTGAAGCTTTCTTT
TRBV5-1	.	TRBJ1-1	.	CASSLMTGEAFF	TGCGCCAGCAGCTTGATGACAGGAGAAGCTTTCTTT
TRBV5-1	.	TRBJ1-4	once	CASSLTPRADEKLFF	TGCGCCAGCAGCCTTACCCCCAGGGCTGATGAAAAACTGTTTTTT
TRBV18	.	TRBJ1-2	.	CASSPQSGAGGYYGYTF	TGTGCCAGCTCACCACAGAGCGGTGCCGGGGGGTACTATGGCTACACCTTC
TRBV28	.	TRBJ1-5	.	CASSFPTPRGQPQHF	TGTGCCAGCAGTTTCCCGACTCCTCGGGGACAGCCCCAGCATTTT
TRBV7-9	.	TRBJ1-6	.	CASSLGGITSYNSPLHF	TGTGCCAGCAGCTTAGGTGGCATCACCTCCTATAATTCACCCCTCCACTTT
TRBV18	.	TRBJ2-5	.	CASSPLLAGQETQYF	TGTGCCAGCTCACCATTATTAGCAGGGCAAGAGACCCAGTACTTC